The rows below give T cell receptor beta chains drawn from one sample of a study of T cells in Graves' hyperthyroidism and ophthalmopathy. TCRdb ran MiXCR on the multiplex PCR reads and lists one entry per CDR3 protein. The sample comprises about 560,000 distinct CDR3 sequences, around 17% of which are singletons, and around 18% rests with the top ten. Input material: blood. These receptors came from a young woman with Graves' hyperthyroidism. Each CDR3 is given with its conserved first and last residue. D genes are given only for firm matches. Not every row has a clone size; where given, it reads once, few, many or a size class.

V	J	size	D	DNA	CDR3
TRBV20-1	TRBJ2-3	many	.	TGCAGTGCTAGGTCTCTCGGGCTAGGGACAGATACGCAGTATTTT	CSARSLGLGTDTQYF
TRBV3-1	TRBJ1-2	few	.	TGTGCCAGCAGCCAACTTTTTGCGAGCTATGGCTACACCTTC	CASSQLFASYGYTF
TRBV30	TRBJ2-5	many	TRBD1	TGTGCCTGGAGGCAAGGGACAGGGTGGGAGACCCAGTACTTC	CAWRQGTGWETQYF
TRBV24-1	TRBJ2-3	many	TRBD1	TGTGCCACCAGTGATGCGGGACAGGGAACAGATACGCAGTATTTT	CATSDAGQGTDTQYF
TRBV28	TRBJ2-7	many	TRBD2	TGTGCCAGCAGAACCAATCCCGCGGGAGTCTACGAGCAGTACTTC	CASRTNPAGVYEQYF
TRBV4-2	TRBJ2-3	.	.	TGTGCCAGCAGCCAAGATTTCGGCGGGGAGTCAGATACGCAGTATTTT	CASSQDFGGESDTQYF
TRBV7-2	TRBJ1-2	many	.	TGTGCCAGCAGCTTAAGCATTAACTATGGCTACACCTTC	CASSLSINYGYTF
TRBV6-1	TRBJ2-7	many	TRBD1	TGTGCCAGCAGTGGACGGGACAGGGGGAACGAGCAGTACTTC	CASSGRDRGNEQYF
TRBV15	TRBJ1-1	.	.	TGTGCCACAAAGCTCCAGGGCCGGGACACTGAAGCTTTCTTT	CATKLQGRDTEAFF
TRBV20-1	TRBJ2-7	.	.	TGCAGTGCTAGGACCAGAACCTCCTACGAGCAGTACTTC	CSARTRTSYEQYF
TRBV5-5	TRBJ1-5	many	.	TGTGCCAGCAGCTTGGGGGGCCGCCTTAGCAATCAGCCCCAGCATTTT	CASSLGGRLSNQPQHF
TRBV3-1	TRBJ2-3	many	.	TGTGCCAGCAGCTCCCGACTGAGCACAGATACGCAGTATTTT	CASSSRLSTDTQYF
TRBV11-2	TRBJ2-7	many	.	TGTGCCAGCAGCGATACCCGCTACGAGCAGTACTTC	CASSDTRYEQYF
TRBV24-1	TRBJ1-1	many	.	TGTGCCACCAGTGCAAGTGGGATGAACACTGAAGCTTTCTTT	CATSASGMNTEAFF
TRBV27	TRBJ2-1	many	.	TGTGCCAGCAGTCCCCGTCGGGCTAACAATGAGCAGTTCTTC	CASSPRRANNEQFF
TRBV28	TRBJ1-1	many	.	TGTGCCAGCAGTTTATTAGGGGCGGGAGCTTTCTTT	CASSLLGAGAFF
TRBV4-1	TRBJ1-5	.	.	TGCGCCAGCAGGGTGACTGACTATAGCAATCAGCCCCAGCATTTT	CASRVTDYSNQPQHF
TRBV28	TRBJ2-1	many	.	TGTGCCAGCAGTTTACGGGCAGGGGATAGGGAGCAGTTCTTC	CASSLRAGDREQFF
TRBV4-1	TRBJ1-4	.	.	TGCGCCAGCAGCCAAGATAGGATTGCAACTAATGAAAAACTGTTTTTT	CASSQDRIATNEKLFF
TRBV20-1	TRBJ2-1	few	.	TGCAGTGCTAGTCAGATGCGGACTACCACCTACAATGAGCAGTTCTTC	CSASQMRTTTYNEQFF
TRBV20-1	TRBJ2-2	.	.	TGCAGTGCCCTGCAGCCCGGGGAGCTGTTTTTT	CSALQPGELFF